This TCR beta chain comes out of a study of neurological immune-mediated disorders. Study-wide results and limits: HTLV-1-associated myelopathy had the most TCR clonal expansion, while multiple sclerosis had the least, a level that fell below healthy controls.

In its sample, this clonotype was seen many times. Its matching antigen is unknown. 5'RACE generated cDNA with 10-nucleotide random UMIs. The yield of each sequencing run was over 200 million TCR-beta sequences from 15-18 subjects. TCRdb fed the 5' RACE reads into MiXCR, producing one record per CDR3 protein. The sample contains 28,000 or so distinct CDR3 sequences, around 12% of which appear only once. The V gene's germline CDR1 is DFQATT and CDR2 SNEGSKA (reference sequence). J gave up 4 bases and V 6 bases, and 4 bases lay outside the gene matches. The length of the CDR3 is 12 residues. Material for sequencing was PBMCs. J is TRBJ1-1 and V is TRBV20-1; 8 bases fit TRBD1. The clonotype comes from a man aged 55-75 years in good health. CDR3 bases: TGCAGTGCCCCGGACAGGGCCACTGAAGCTTTCTTT. Translation: CSAPDRATEAFF.